This T cell receptor (beta chain) was observed in a study of T-cell reconstitution after alpha-beta-depleted transplantation in children. Points from the study as a whole: At around two months after transplant, the alpha-beta T cells were reportedly derived from several hundred expanded clones that came from non-depleted graft cells. Surviving recipient cells, namely T cells and thymic progenitors, were the source of high day-60 TCRbeta diversity in some patients. Hyperexpanded clones declined; after one year, newly produced T cells mostly supplied diversity.

On this clonotype: Its cognate antigen is unknown.

Unique molecular identifiers were used to barcode this TCRbeta library. TCRdb reprocessed the PCR reads with MiXCR, giving one entry per CDR3 protein. Of about 980,000 distinct CDR3 sequences in the sample, about 29% were seen once. This CDR3 has 16 residues. Germline CDR1 reads WSHSY; CDR2 reads SAAADI. After removal of 2 bases from V and 2 bases from J, the junction contained 8 bases not matched to a gene. Source: PBMCs, mostly from graft donor cells, taken 360 days after TCRalphabeta/CD19-depleted stem cell transplant. This TCR derives from a boy in the first two years of life who had a stem cell transplant for SCID, so the T cells may come from the graft donor. The chain couples TRBV10-2 to TRBJ1-1; 7 nucleotides match TRBD1. Here the CDR3 reads CASSEPDREGNTEAFF. The CDR3 coding sequence is TGCGCCAGCAGTGAGCCCGACAGGGAGGGAAACACTGAAGCTTTCTTT.